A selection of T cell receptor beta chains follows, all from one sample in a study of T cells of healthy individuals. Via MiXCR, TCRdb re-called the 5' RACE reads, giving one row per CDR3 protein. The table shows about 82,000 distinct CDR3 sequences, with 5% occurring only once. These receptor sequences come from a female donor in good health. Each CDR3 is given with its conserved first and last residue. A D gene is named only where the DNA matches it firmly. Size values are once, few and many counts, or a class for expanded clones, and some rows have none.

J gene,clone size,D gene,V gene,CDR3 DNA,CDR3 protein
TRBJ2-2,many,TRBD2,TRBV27,TGTGCCAGCAGTTTATCGTCGGGGGGTCGTAGCGGGAGCCTCACCGGGGAGCTGTTTTTT,CASSLSSGGRSGSLTGELFF
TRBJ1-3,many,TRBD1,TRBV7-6,TGTGCCAGCATCAGCCCGGGACAGGGGTGCTCTGGAAACACCATATATTTT,CASISPGQGCSGNTIYF
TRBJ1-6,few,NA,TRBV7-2,TGTGCCAGCAGCGCACACAAACCGAATAATTCACCCCTCCACTTT,CASSAHKPNNSPLHF
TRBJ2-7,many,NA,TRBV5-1,TGCGCCAGCAGCTTGAGGACGGCGACCTACGAGCAGTACTTC,CASSLRTATYEQYF
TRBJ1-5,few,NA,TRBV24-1,TGTGCCACCAGTGATTTGGACGGCGGGCCCCAGCATTTT,CATSDLDGGPQHF
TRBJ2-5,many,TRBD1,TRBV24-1,TGTGCCACCAGTGATCCTGGACAGGGTGGAGAGACCCAGTACTTC,CATSDPGQGGETQYF
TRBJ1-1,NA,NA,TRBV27,TGTGCCAGCAGTCCTAGTGGGCTCACTGAAGCTTTCTTT,CASSPSGLTEAFF
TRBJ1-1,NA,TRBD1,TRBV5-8,TGTGCCACCTCGGACAGGGGGAAATGTATGACTGAAGCTTTCTTT,CATSDRGKCMTEAFF
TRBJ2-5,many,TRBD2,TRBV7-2,TGTGCCAGCAGCTTAGGGGGACTAGCGGGAGGGAGCCAAGAGACCCAGTACTTC,CASSLGGLAGGSQETQYF
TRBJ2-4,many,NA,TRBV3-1,TGTGCCAGCAGCTCGAACTCGTTAGTAACCCTACAGTACTTC,CASSSNSLVTLQYF
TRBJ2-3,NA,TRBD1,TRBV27,TGTGCCAGCAGTTTACGGTGGCTCCCCGGGGCAGGGGGCAGGAGCACAGATACGCAGTATTTT,CASSLRWLPGAGGRSTDTQYF
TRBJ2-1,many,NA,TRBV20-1,TGCAGTGCGTGGGACGGTCCCTACAATGAGCAGTTCTTC,CSAWDGPYNEQFF
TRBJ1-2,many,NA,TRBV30,TGTGCCTGGAGTCGAGAGACAACCCATAACTATGGCTACACCTTC,CAWSRETTHNYGYTF
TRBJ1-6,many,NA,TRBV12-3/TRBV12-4,TGTGCCAGCAGGGACAATGGAGGCTATAATTCACCCCTCCACTTT,CASRDNGGYNSPLHF
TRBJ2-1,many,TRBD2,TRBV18,TGTGCCAGCGCCCCTAGCGGGACTCCCAATGAGCAGTTCTTC,CASAPSGTPNEQFF
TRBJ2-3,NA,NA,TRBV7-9,TGTGCCAGCAGCTTAGCGTCGGCGGCTATACCCGCTAGCACAGATACGCAGTATTTT,CASSLASAAIPASTDTQYF
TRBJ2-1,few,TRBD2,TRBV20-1,TGCAGTGCTCCTCCGGTCTCTAGCGGGGAGGGGGAATGGGTTAATCCGCTCAATGAGCAGTTCTTC,CSAPPVSSGEGEWVNPLNEQFF
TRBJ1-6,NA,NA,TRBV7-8,TGTGCCAGCAGCTTAGCGCGAGGCAGGGTGGGGAGTTCACCCCTCCACTTT,CASSLARGRVGSSPLHF
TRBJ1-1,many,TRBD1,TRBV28,TGTGCCAGCAGTTCTCCAGGGGGCGCGGGGACTGAAGCTTTCTTT,CASSSPGGAGTEAFF
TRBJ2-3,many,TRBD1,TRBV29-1,TGCAGCGTTGAAGGAGGACAGGGGGGCACAGATACGCAGTATTTT,CSVEGGQGGTDTQYF
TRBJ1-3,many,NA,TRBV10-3,TGTGCCATCAGAGACGGTTCGGGGAACACCATATATTTT,CAIRDGSGNTIYF
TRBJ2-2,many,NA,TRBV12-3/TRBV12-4,TGTGCCAGCAGTTTTGGTAGTTCCGGGGAGCTGTTTTTT,CASSFGSSGELFF
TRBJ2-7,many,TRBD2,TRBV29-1,TGCAGCGTTCGTAGCGGGACGTCCTCCTACGAGCAGTACTTC,CSVRSGTSSYEQYF
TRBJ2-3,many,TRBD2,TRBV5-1,TGCGCCAGCAGCTTGGAGCTAGCGGGAAGCACAGATACGCAGTATTTT,CASSLELAGSTDTQYF
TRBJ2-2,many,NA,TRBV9,TGTGCCAGCAGCGTAGAGGCTCGCGTTGGAGTCACCGGGGAGCTGTTTTTT,CASSVEARVGVTGELFF
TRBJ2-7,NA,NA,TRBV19,TGTGCCAGTAGTCGAGACTCCCCCGGTAGTCAATACGAGCAGTACTTC,CASSRDSPGSQYEQYF
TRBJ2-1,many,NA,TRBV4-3,TGCGCCAGCAGCCAAGACAGGGGCCCCTACAATGAGCAGTTCTTC,CASSQDRGPYNEQFF
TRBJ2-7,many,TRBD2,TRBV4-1,TGCGCCAGCAGCCCAGGACTAGCGGGACGCCGACCCCTATACGAGCAGTACTTC,CASSPGLAGRRPLYEQYF
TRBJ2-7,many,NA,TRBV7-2,TGTGCCAGCAGCTCGGCAGGGTACGAGCAGTACTTC,CASSSAGYEQYF